This TCR beta chain was profiled in a study of CD8 T cells in Susac syndrome (dated by TCRdb to between 2018 and 2021). About the investigation overall: Repertoire sequencing was used to test whether CD8+ T cell activation and differentiation in Susac syndrome was antigen driven. What the research found in general, with its limitations: The study acknowledged that relatively few individuals were included in the TCR sequencing and HLA analysis.

RNA was extracted with the RNeasy kit and about 0.45 to 1 ug was reverse transcribed using random hexamers. The immunoSEQ multiplex PCR assay, covering 54 Vbeta and 13 Jbeta segments, was used to amplify TCR beta CDR3 regions. To correct PCR amplification bias, a synthetic template baseline was used for both primer optimization and computational correction. As for the authors' bioinformatics: Only productive sequences were kept, with reads annotated to V, D and J genes according to IMGT and analyzed in immunoSEQ Analyzer. Clonality was calculated as one minus the Shannon entropy normalized by log2 of the number of productive unique sequences. Public and private clones were assessed among the 100 most prevalent clones of each patient and control. Clones were defined as Susac-specific when absent from the healthy and MS cohorts, from about a thousand published viral clones and from other ImmuneACCESS disease sequences. TCRdb cleaned the public reads at Q25 with fastp, built clones with MiXCR and kept in-frame beta chains. Rows are unified per CDR3 protein, each entry keeping the most common DNA and genes. These V and J calls are TCRdb output, not the study's own analysis. The table for this sample lists about 180,000 distinct CDR3 sequences; under 97% of them were counted only once. The top ten hold approximately 0.09% of the sample.

Peripheral blood CD8+ and CD4+ T cells from healthy donors, Susac syndrome patients and multiple sclerosis patients were profiled using high-throughput TCR beta sequencing. The multiple sclerosis controls were treatment-naive patients who had stable or active relapsing-remitting disease and met the revised McDonald criteria. Bulk CD8+ and CD4+ T cells were purified by magnetic negative isolation, while CD8+ TEMRA cells were enriched using FACS. Blood was drawn into EDTA tubes, processed within 24 hours, and PBMCs were isolated by density gradient centrifugation. PBMCs intended for TCR sequencing were cryopreserved in liquid nitrogen and thawed later in a water bath at 37 degrees C. A purity of at least 90% was achieved for sorted or isolated CD4+, CD8+ and CD8+ TEMRA cells. Of note for this clonotype: The antigen it binds to is not known. Per-base qualities were not stored, and no clone one base away is much larger.

Its CDR3 holds 17 amino acids, cysteine through phenylalanine. Only the CDR3 DNA is retained, 51 bases long and in frame from the first base. For CDR1 and CDR2, the germline V gene (reference sequence) lists DFQATT and SNEGSKA. V is pared back by 0 bases and J by 5 bases, with 23 bases lying between the germline termini. The sequenced sample consisted of CD4+ T cells from PBMCs. The chain is assembled from TRBV20-1 and TRBJ2-7, and TRBD1 may be the D gene, going by 6 matching bases. This TCR was recovered from a human donor with multiple sclerosis. The CDR3 amino acid sequence is: CSARDPLGQGRSDEQYF. The nucleotide sequence is given as TGCAGTGCTAGAGATCCCCTTGGGCAGGGGCGATCGGACGAGCAGTACTTC.